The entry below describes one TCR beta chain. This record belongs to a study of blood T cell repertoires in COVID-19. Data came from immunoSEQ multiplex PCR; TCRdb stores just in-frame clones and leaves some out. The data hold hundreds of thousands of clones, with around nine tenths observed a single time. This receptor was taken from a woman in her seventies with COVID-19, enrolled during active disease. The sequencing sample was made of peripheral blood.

The CDR3: CASTISENTEAFF. CDR3 coding DNA: TGTGCCAGCACCATTTCAGAGAACACTGAAGCTTTCTTT. V gene TRBV7-9 combines with J gene TRBJ1-1; D ambiguous. The germline V gene has CDR1 SEHNR and CDR2 FQNEAQ (reference sequence). V gave up 7 bases and J gave up 1 base, with 10 bases separating them. The length of the CDR3 is 13 residues.